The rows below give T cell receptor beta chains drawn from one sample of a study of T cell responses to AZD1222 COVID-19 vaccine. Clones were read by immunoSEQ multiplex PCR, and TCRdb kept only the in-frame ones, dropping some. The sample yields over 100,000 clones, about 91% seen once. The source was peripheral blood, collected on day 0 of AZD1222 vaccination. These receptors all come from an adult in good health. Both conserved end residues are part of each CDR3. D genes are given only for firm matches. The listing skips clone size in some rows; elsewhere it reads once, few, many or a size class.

CASSWTGVYEQYF | TGTGCCAGCAGCTGGACAGGGGTCTACGAGCAGTACTTC | TRBJ2-7 | TRBV7-2 | . | TRBD1
CASSDGGSGGIQYF | TGCGCCAGCAGCGACGGAGGTAGCGGTGGCATTCAGTACTTC | TRBJ2-4 | TRBV5-1 | . | .
CSVGGRGPLSRWNTEAFF | TGCAGCGTTGGTGGGAGGGGTCCCCTTTCCAGGTGGAACACTGAAGCTTTCTTT | TRBJ1-1 | TRBV29-1 | . | .
CASTRGGYAYEQYF | TGTGCCAGCACTCGGGGCGGGTACGCCTACGAGCAGTACTTC | TRBJ2-7 | TRBV3-1/TRBV3-2 | . | .
CASSPYNEQFF | TGTGCCAGCAGTCCCTACAATGAGCAGTTCTTC | TRBJ2-1 | TRBV11-2 | once | .
CASSLGTSAAYEQYF | TGTGCCAGCAGTCTCGGGACTAGCGCGGCCTACGAGCAGTACTTC | TRBJ2-7 | TRBV2 | . | TRBD2
CAWSLGDTQYF | TGTGCCTGGAGTTTGGGGGATACGCAGTATTTT | TRBJ2-3 | TRBV30 | . | .
CASSFGRTGSYTF | TGTGCCAGCAGCTTTGGACGGACGGGAAGCTACACCTTC | TRBJ1-2 | TRBV7-3 | once | .
CASSAGTGHREQYF | TGTGCCAGCAGCGCCGGGACAGGGCATCGGGAGCAGTACTTC | TRBJ2-7 | TRBV7-3 | . | TRBD1
CASSPPGLSSYEQYF | TGTGCCAGCTCACCACCGGGCCTGAGCTCCTACGAGCAGTACTTC | TRBJ2-7 | TRBV18 | . | .
CASSPWGPEADLHF | TGTGCCAGCAGCCCCTGGGGGCCCGAGGCGGACCTCCACTTT | TRBJ1-6 | TRBV14 | . | .
CASSDAYYNEQFF | TGTGCCAGCAGTGACGCCTACTACAATGAGCAGTTCTTC | TRBJ2-1 | TRBV2 | . | .
CASGTSGRETQYF | TGTGCCAGCGGTACTAGCGGGCGAGAGACCCAGTACTTC | TRBJ2-5 | TRBV3-1/TRBV3-2 | . | TRBD2
CASSQDAGLEDGYTF | TGTGCCAGCAGCCAAGATGCGGGATTGGAGGATGGCTACACCTTC | TRBJ1-2 | TRBV14 | . | .
CSTSHGNTIYF | TGCAGTACTTCCCACGGAAACACCATATATTTT | TRBJ1-3 | TRBV20-1 | . | .
CASSVLGGLDTQYF | TGTGCCAGCAGTGTTTTGGGAGGGCTAGATACGCAGTATTTT | TRBJ2-3 | TRBV27 | . | TRBD2
CASSYSNSWTGIQYF | TGTGCCAGCAGTTACTCGAATAGCTGGACTGGAATTCAGTACTTC | TRBJ2-4 | TRBV6-5 | . | .
CASTPADRRNYGYTF | TGTGCCAGCACCCCGGCGGACAGACGTAACTATGGCTACACCTTC | TRBJ1-2 | TRBV2 | . | .
CASSVGPNTEAFF | TGTGCCAGCAGTGTGGGCCCGAACACTGAAGCTTTCTTT | TRBJ1-1 | TRBV2 | few | .
CASSTGESYNEQFF | TGTGCCAGTAGTACCGGGGAATCCTACAATGAGCAGTTCTTC | TRBJ2-1 | TRBV19 | . | .
CASSTEVAGGFDEQFF | TGTGCCAGTAGTACCGAGGTAGCGGGAGGTTTTGATGAGCAGTTCTTC | TRBJ2-1 | TRBV19 | . | TRBD2
CATPRPGGGHQETQYF | TGCGCCACCCCTCGCCCCGGCGGGGGACACCAAGAGACCCAGTACTTC | TRBJ2-5 | TRBV23-1 | . | TRBD2
CASSFVPPGTNSYNEQFF | TGTGCCAGCAGCTTTGTCCCCCCCGGGACTAACTCCTACAATGAGCAGTTCTTC | TRBJ2-1 | TRBV7-6 | . | TRBD2
CASRGLASTDTQYF | TGTGCCAGCAGGGGACTAGCGAGCACAGATACGCAGTATTTT | TRBJ2-3 | TRBV6-5 | . | TRBD2